The 14 T cell receptor beta chains below come from one sample, sequenced in a study of T cell changes during pregnancy in multiple sclerosis (dated by TCRdb to between 2018 and 2021). The library was prepared using the immunoSEQ multiplex PCR assay. In its TCRdb copy, this immuneACCESS table keeps in-frame sequences only and misses some clones. Where compared with another copy, unresolved V genes explain less than half of these, and the others have no known cause. Recorded for this sample are tens of thousands of clones; 92% of them occurred a single time. The ten biggest clones cover under 0.85% of the sample. This specimen was CD4+ T cells from peripheral blood mononuclear cells, taken in the third trimester of pregnancy. The receptors shown here come from a female donor with multiple sclerosis, enrolled in a pregnancy study.

The chain employs TRBV7-2 and TRBJ2-2, with D tentatively TRBD2 (6 bases). CDR1 and CDR2 (germline): SGHTA, FQGNSA. Trimming took 6 bases from V and 2 from J, leaving 13 bases between them. The CDR3 is 15 amino acids. CDR3 in DNA: TGTGCCAGCAGGGCCGGGGACTTTAACACCGGGGAGCTGTTTTTT. It specifies CASRAGDFNTGELFF.

This chain connects TRBV6-6 to TRBJ1-1, with unresolved D. V shed 8 bases and J shed 0 bases, with 13 bases lying between them. Germline CDR1 is MNHNY and CDR2 is SVGAGI (reference sequence). CDR3 length: 14 residues. CDR3 sequence (DNA): TGTGCCAGCTGCCCCGCAGCGATGAACACTGAAGCTTTCTTT. Its translation: CASCPAAMNTEAFF.

The genes are TRBV27 and TRBJ2-6, with D uncertain. Between the trimmed V and J ends, which lost 3 bases and 3 bases, there was a span of 12 bases. CDR3 length equals 16 residues. Germline loops: CDR1 MNHEY, CDR2 SMNVEV (reference sequence). This CDR3 reads CASSLSPGSGANVLTF. CDR3 DNA: TGTGCCAGCAGTTTGTCCCCAGGCAGTGGGGCCAACGTCCTGACTTTC.

J is TRBJ2-1 and V is TRBV29-1; D might be TRBD2 (6 bases). The germline V gene encodes CDR1 SQVTM and CDR2 ANQGSEA. The CDR3 is made up of 12 amino acids. Written as DNA, the CDR3 is TGCACCGCGGGGTCAGGCTGGAATGAGCAGTTCTTC. The encoded protein is CTAGSGWNEQFF.

The count of this clone is one. The chain has TRBV28 and TRBJ2-7, with D possibly matching TRBD2 (6 bases). This CDR3 comprises 15 residues. Germline CDR1 and CDR2: MDHEN and SYDVKM. The germline V and J ends were trimmed by 6 bases and 4 bases, with 19 bases remaining between them. The CDR3 sequence is CASRMGGGSKYEQYF. The CDR3 coding sequence is TGTGCCAGCAGAATGGGGGGTGGGAGTAAATACGAGCAGTACTTC.

The chain carries TRBV29-1 and TRBJ2-3, with TRBD2 matching 10 bases. V gave up 3 bases and J gave up 12 bases; unmatched junction bases: 12. CDR1 and CDR2 (germline): SQVTM, ANQGSEA. The CDR3 spans 14 residues. CDR3 in DNA: TGCAGCGTTGATGACGGGCTAGCGGGAGTAGGTCAGTATTTT. It encodes CSVDDGLAGVGQYF.

The chain links TRBV4-1 to TRBJ1-2; no clear D gene. The CDR3 length is 15 residues. V lost 0 bases to trimming and J lost 8 bases, with 16 bases between them. Germline CDR1 reads MGHRA; CDR2 reads YSYEKL. The CDR3 region has the DNA TGCGCCAGCAGCCAAGATCTGCCGACGGGTAACGGCTACACCTTC. Its protein product is CASSQDLPTGNGYTF.

The V and J genes are TRBV7-2 and TRBJ2-7; no reliable D call. There are 15 residues in the CDR3. V lost 4 bases to trimming and J lost 7 bases, with 20 bases between them. Germline V gene sequence: CDR1 SGHTA, CDR2 FQGNSA. For the CDR3, the DNA is TGTGCCAGCAGCTCATCTACCGGAGCCGCACGGGAGCAGTACTTC. It specifies CASSSSTGAAREQYF.

V is TRBV4-2 and J is TRBJ2-1, with unresolved D. The V end lost 8 bases, the J end lost 4 bases, and 15 bases lay between the germline ends. The CDR3 extends over 14 amino acids. The germline CDR1 and CDR2 sequences are LGHNA and YNFKEQ. CDR3 residues: CASPHFSLYNEQFF. CDR3 nucleotide sequence: TGTGCCAGCCCCCACTTTAGTCTTTACAATGAGCAGTTCTTC.

This chain links TRBV2 with TRBJ2-7; tentative D call: TRBD1 (6 bases). Germline V lookup: CDR1 SNHLY, CDR2 FYNNEI. V dropped 6 bases and J dropped 2 bases, with 17 bases sitting between them. The CDR3 totals 15 residues. For the CDR3, the DNA is TGTGCCAGCAGAGCCTACGCCAGGGGTACCTACGAGCAGTACTTC. This gives the protein CASRAYARGTYEQYF.

The rearrangement links TRBV7-8 to TRBJ2-1, with 9 bases aligning to TRBD2. Germline loops: CDR1 SGHVS, CDR2 FQNEAQ. With 1 base clipped from V and 5 bases from J, the junction kept 6 bases outside the gene matches. The CDR3 contains 16 residues. The CDR3, as DNA: TGTGCCAGCAGCTTAGTTGCCGGGACTAGCAACAATGAGCAGTTCTTC. This sequence encodes CASSLVAGTSNNEQFF. The variable domain in full, completed from reference TRBV7-8 and TRBJ2-1, reads GAGVSQSPRYKVAKRGQDVALRCDPISGHVSLFWYQQALGQGPEFLTYFQNEAQLDKSGLPSDRFFAERPEGSVSTLKIQRTQQEDSAVYLCASSLVAGTSNNEQFFGPGTRLTVL.

This CDR3 reads CATSRSGLAGVREQYF. For the CDR3, the DNA is TGTGCCACCAGCAGATCTGGACTAGCGGGAGTGAGGGAGCAGTACTTC. The chain combines TRBV15 with TRBJ2-7; 13 nucleotides line up with TRBD2. CDR1 is LNHNV and CDR2 is YYDKDF in the germline V gene (reference sequence). The CDR3 is 16 residues long. Germline trimming cut 2 bases from V and 7 bases from J; bases unmatched to any gene: 8. The full variable domain, completed using reference TRBV15 and TRBJ2-7, is DAMVIQNPRYQVTQFGKPVTLSCSQTLNHNVMYWYQQKSSQAPKLLFHYYDKDFNNEADTPDNFQSRRPNTSFCFLDIRSPGLGDTAMYLCATSRSGLAGVREQYFGPGTRLTVT.

The chain recombines TRBV2 with TRBJ2-1, with 9 bases identical to TRBD1. CDR1 and CDR2 from the germline V gene are SNHLY and FYNNEI. The CDR3 loop spans 18 amino acids. After removal of 7 bases from V and 9 bases from J, the junction contained 22 bases not matched to a gene. The CDR3 loop reads CASIRDRVDPGSRAEQFF. DNA of the CDR3: TGTGCCAGCATCCGGGACAGGGTGGACCCGGGCTCGAGAGCTGAGCAGTTCTTC.

The V call is TRBV5-1, the J call TRBJ2-7, with a possible D match to TRBD1 (6 bases). Germline V lookup: CDR1 SGHRS, CDR2 YFSETQ. V lost 0 bases to trimming and J lost 0 bases, with 13 bases between them. This CDR3 contains 16 residues. CDR3 sequence: CASSLGADRFSYEQYF. The CDR3 region has the DNA TGCGCCAGCAGCTTGGGGGCGGACAGATTCTCCTACGAGCAGTACTTC. The whole variable domain, filled in from reference TRBV5-1 and TRBJ2-7, reads KAGVTQTPRYLIKTRGQQVTLSCSPISGHRSVSWYQQTPGQGLQFLFEYFSETQRNKGNFPGRFSGRQFSNSRSEMNVSTLELGDSALYLCASSLGADRFSYEQYFGPGTRLTVT.